This T cell receptor beta chain originates from a study of T cells expressing NK-cell markers. Study summary: It was sorted CD3+CD56+NKG2C+, CD3+CD56+NKG2C- and CD3+CD56-NKG2C+ T cells that supplied the TCR beta repertoires. Among the eight sequenced donors, seven tested HCMV-seropositive and one tested seronegative.

UMIs accompanied the 5'RACE template switching by which TCR beta cDNA was made. TCRdb re-analyzed the 5' RACE reads; it lists each CDR3 protein once, without DNA. The sample holds some 300,000 distinct CDR3 sequences. The sample taken for sequencing was blood T cells: a sorted CD56 or NKG2C T cell subset, CD4+ or CD8+ T cells, or bulk PBMC T cells (not recorded which). The sequence was collected from a man in his late teens or twenties in good health.

CDR3 region: CSARIGRVGDQPQHF. This chain links TRBV20-1 with TRBJ1-5; TCRdb indicates TRBD1, and absent DNA this call remains unverified. Germline V gives CDR1 DFQATT, CDR2 SNEGSKA (reference sequence). This CDR3 is 15 amino acids long.